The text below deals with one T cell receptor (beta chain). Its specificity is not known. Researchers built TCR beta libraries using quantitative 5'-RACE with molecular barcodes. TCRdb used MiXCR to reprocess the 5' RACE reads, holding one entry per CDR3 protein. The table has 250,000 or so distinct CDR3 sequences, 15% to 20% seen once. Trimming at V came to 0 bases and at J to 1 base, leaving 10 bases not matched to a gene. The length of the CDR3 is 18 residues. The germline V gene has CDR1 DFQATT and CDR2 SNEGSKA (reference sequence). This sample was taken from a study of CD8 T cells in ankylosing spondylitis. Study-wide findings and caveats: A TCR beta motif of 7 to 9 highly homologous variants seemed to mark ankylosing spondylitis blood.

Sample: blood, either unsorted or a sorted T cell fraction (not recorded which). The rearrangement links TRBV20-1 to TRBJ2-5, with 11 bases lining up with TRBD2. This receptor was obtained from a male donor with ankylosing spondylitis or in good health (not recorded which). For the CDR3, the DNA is TGCAGTGCTAGAGATTCGCCCGGGACTAGCGGATCCCAAGAGACCCAGTACTTC. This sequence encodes CSARDSPGTSGSQETQYF.